Each of the 32 T cell receptor beta chains below was sequenced from the same sample in a study of regulatory T cells in long-lasting Graves disease. Construction of the TCR beta libraries employed iRepertoire HTBI primers in conjunction with Arm-PCR of CDR3 regions. TCRdb itself ran the multiplex PCR reads through MiXCR, one entry per CDR3 protein. The table has 300,000 to 500,000 distinct CDR3 sequences, about a fifth seen once; the top ten hold less than 25%. Time point meaning: persistent/refractory GD, antithyroid drugs over 5 years with positive TRAb. PBMC-extracted RNA yielded the TCR library. Sequencing was performed on peripheral blood mononuclear cells (PBMCs), taken when the disease was refractory, from a patient treated with antithyroid drugs. All receptors come from a female donor with Graves disease.

The rearrangement joins TRBV3-1 to TRBJ1-2; the D is unclear. Trimming stripped 2 bases from V and 2 bases from J, with 9 bases between. Germline CDR1 LGHDT, CDR2 YNNKEL (reference sequence). The CDR3 has 14 residues. DNA for the CDR3: TGTGCCAGCAGCCAATCCGTCCGAAACTATGGCTACACCTTC. Translating gives CASSQSVRNYGYTF.

Ten or more counts support this clonotype. V usage is TRBV6-1 and J usage is TRBJ1-6, with 10 bases fitting TRBD1. Per the germline V gene, CDR1 is MNHNS and CDR2 is SASEGT. The CDR3 has 17 amino acids. V lost 8 bases and J lost 6; bases outside the gene matches: 13. The CDR3 coding sequence is TGTGCCAGCCGACGGAAAGGACAGGGGGACCCTAATTCACCCCTCCACTTT. This codes for CASRRKGQGDPNSPLHF.

The rearrangement joins TRBV18 to TRBJ2-2, with TRBD2 matching 8 bases. Unmatched junction bases numbered 9, after V lost 6 bases and J lost 6 bases. Germline V gene sequence: CDR1 KGHSH, CDR2 LQKENI. This CDR3 is 15 amino acids long. CDR3 DNA sequence: TGTGCCAGCTCCCAAAGCGGGAGTAGAGCCGGGGAGCTGTTTTTT. It yields the protein CASSQSGSRAGELFF.

In regard to this clonotype: This sequence may be a read error, since a much larger clone differs from it by one base. The chain employs TRBV11-3 and TRBJ1-1, with 7 bases identical to TRBD1. Germline CDR1 and CDR2: SGHNT and YENEEA. The CDR3 has 13 residues. CDR3: CASSRTGDRRASF. DNA for the CDR3: TGTGCCAGCAGCCGAACAGGGGATAGGAGGGCTTCCTTT.

This clonotype was observed at least ten times. The chain couples TRBV18 to TRBJ1-1; no definite D call. There are 16 residues in the CDR3. V dropped 6 bases and J dropped 0 bases, with 17 bases sitting between them. Germline V CDR1 and CDR2: KGHSH, LQKENI. The CDR3 DNA sequence: TGTGCCAGCTCCCCCGGGTGGCACTTCATGAACACTGAAGCTTTCTTT. As protein: CASSPGWHFMNTEAFF.

The CDR3 protein is CASSPAGQGFGYNSPLHF. In DNA form, the CDR3 reads TGTGCCAGCAGTCCGGCGGGACAGGGGTTTGGCTATAATTCACCCCTCCACTTT. The chain joins TRBV27 to TRBJ1-6; 10 nucleotides match TRBD1. Germline loops: CDR1 MNHEY, CDR2 SMNVEV (reference sequence). V gave up 5 bases and J gave up 3 bases; unmatched junction bases: 10. The CDR3 consists of 18 residues.

This clonotype has just a few counts. The J gene is TRBJ2-7, the V gene TRBV6-1; D is perhaps TRBD1 (6 bases). Trimming shortened V by 6 bases and J by 2 bases, and 17 bases separated the two germline ends. This CDR3 region has 15 residues. Per germline, CDR1 MNHNS and CDR2 SASEGT. The CDR3: CASRLRNRVPYEQYF. The CDR3, as DNA: TGTGCCAGCAGGCTTAGGAACAGGGTGCCCTACGAGCAGTACTTC.

This clonotype has ten or more counts. The V gene is TRBV29-1, the J gene TRBJ1-1; no firm D call. V lost 2 bases to trimming and J lost 1 base, with 5 bases between them. Germline CDR1 is SQVTM and CDR2 is ANQGSEA. The CDR3 contains 12 residues. The CDR3 nucleotides are TGCAGCGTTGAACAAGGGAACACTGAAGCTTTCTTT. Amino acids: CSVEQGNTEAFF.

The chain combines TRBV13 with TRBJ1-4; 7 positions agree with TRBD1. The CDR3 covers 14 residues. Germline CDR1 PRHDT, CDR2 FYEKMQ (reference sequence). V shed 5 bases, J shed 8 bases, and the junction held 8 bases outside the gene matches. CDR3 residues: CASSGQDGHEKLFF. CDR3 bases: TGTGCCAGCAGCGGACAGGACGGTCACGAAAAACTGTTTTTT.

There are many counts of this clonotype. This sequence joins TRBV7-2 and TRBJ2-7; 11 bases map to TRBD1. V gave up 4 bases and J gave up 3 bases; unmatched junction bases: 5. This CDR3 has 15 residues. Germline V lookup: CDR1 SGHTA, CDR2 FQGNSA. Here the CDR3 reads CASSSAGTGGYEQYF. For the CDR3, the DNA is TGTGCCAGCAGCTCCGCCGGGACAGGGGGCTACGAGCAGTACTTC. Using reference TRBV7-2 and TRBJ2-7 for the parts outside the CDR3, the full variable domain is GAGVSQSPSNKVTEKGKDVELRCDPISGHTALYWYRQSLGQGLEFLIYFQGNSAPDKSGLPSDRFSAERTGGSVSTLTIQRTQQEDSAVYLCASSSAGTGGYEQYFGPGTRLTVT.

The chain has TRBV18 and TRBJ2-7, with 7 bases identical to TRBD1. CDR1 and CDR2 (germline): KGHSH, LQKENI. The CDR3 is 13 amino acids. Trimming removed 8 bases from V and 7 bases from J; junction bases left unmatched: 11. CDR3 protein: CASLSTGEHEQYF. CDR3 nucleotides: TGTGCCAGCCTCAGCACAGGGGAGCATGAGCAGTACTTC.

In the case of this clonotype: One end of the junction does not line up with germline, which may come from a read error. The chain uses TRBV13 and TRBJ2-7, with TRBD2 as a possible D gene (5 bases). Germline values: CDR1 PRHDT, CDR2 FYEKMQ (reference sequence). CDR3 length equals 12 residues. The CDR3 loop is CAGSLGLGSEHF. CDR3 nucleotide sequence: TGTGCCGGCAGCTTAGGCCTCGGTAGCGAGCACTTC.

This clonotype was seen repeatedly, ten times or more. The chain couples TRBV12-5 to TRBJ2-5, with 10 bases identical to TRBD2. The CDR3 runs 15 residues. Germline loops: CDR1 LGHNT, CDR2 FRNRAP. J lost 5 bases, V lost 2 bases, and 5 bases had no gene match. The CDR3 loop is CASGLNPSGSETQYF. The CDR3 nucleotides are TGTGCTAGTGGTTTGAATCCTAGCGGGAGCGAGACCCAGTACTTC.

The rearrangement uses TRBV7-2 and TRBJ1-1; D unresolved. Between the trimmed V and J ends, which lost 5 bases and 10 bases, there was a span of 23 bases. The CDR3 contains 15 residues. The germline CDR1 and CDR2 sequences are SGHTA and FQGNSA. Written as DNA, the CDR3 is TGTGCCAGCAGCATTCTAGTGGATCCCAACATGGCAGCTTTCTTT. Translated, it gives CASSILVDPNMAAFF. Looking up the rest from reference TRBV7-2 and TRBJ1-1 gives the full variable domain: GAGVSQSPSNKVTEKGKDVELRCDPISGHTALYWYRQSLGQGLEFLIYFQGNSAPDKSGLPSDRFSAERTGGSVSTLTIQRTQQEDSAVYLCASSILVDPNMAAFFGQGTRLTVV.

As to this clonotype: A much more abundant neighbour one base away suggests this may be a read error. V usage is TRBV27 and J usage is TRBJ1-6; D not resolved. The last part of the DNA fits TRBJ1-1 better; the J call may be wrong. The CDR3 sequence is 14 residues long. CDR1 and CDR2 from the germline V gene are MNHEY and SMNVEV (reference sequence). For the CDR3, the DNA is TGTGCCAGCAGTTTAGGAGGGCCAGCAAGTGGAGCTTTCTTT. Residues: CASSLGGPASGAFF.

Only a few counts were recorded for this clonotype. The rearrangement uses TRBV4-3 and TRBJ2-7, with 8 bases that match TRBD1. Germline V gene lookup returns CDR1 LGHNA and CDR2 YSLEER. Trimming removed 1 base from V and 2 bases from J; junction bases left unmatched: 1. The CDR3 consists of 14 residues. The chain's CDR3 is CASSQGTGTYEQYF. The CDR3 coding sequence is TGCGCCAGCAGCCAAGGGACAGGGACCTACGAGCAGTACTTC.

This clonotype was seen more than once but under ten times. This chain joins TRBV20-1 and TRBJ2-4; D unclear. The CDR3 runs 13 residues. Per germline, CDR1 DFQATT and CDR2 SNEGSKA (reference sequence). Trimming left V 3 bases short and J 9 bases short, with 15 bases between. CDR3 sequence reads: CSASALVDGIQYF. The CDR3 DNA is TGCAGTGCTAGTGCGTTAGTTGACGGCATTCAGTACTTC.

At least ten counts were recorded for this clonotype. The chain recombines TRBV9 with TRBJ1-1, with D possibly being TRBD1 (5 bases). This CDR3 is built from 15 residues. V lost 5 bases and J 0 bases, leaving 14 bases between the germline ends. Germline V gene data show CDR1 as SGDLS and CDR2 as YYNGEE. The CDR3 sequence: CASRALGVLNTEAFF. In nucleotides, the CDR3 is TGTGCCAGCAGAGCTCTGGGGGTATTGAACACTGAAGCTTTCTTT. Filled out from reference TRBV9 and TRBJ1-1, the complete variable domain reads DSGVTQTPKHLITATGQRVTLRCSPRSGDLSVYWYQQSLDQGLQFLIQYYNGEERAKGNILERFSAQQFPDLHSELNLSSLELGDSALYFCASRALGVLNTEAFFGQGTRLTVV.

The V and J genes are TRBV2 and TRBJ2-3, with D perhaps matching TRBD2 (5 bases). V was trimmed by 3 bases and J by 2 bases, leaving 6 bases between them. CDR1 SNHLY and CDR2 FYNNEI come from the germline V gene. This CDR3 comprises 13 residues. CDR3 bases: TGTGCCAGCAGTGACGACTACACAGATACGCAGTATTTT. This translates into CASSDDYTDTQYF.

The chain carries TRBV19 and TRBJ2-4; TRBD1 matches 8 bases. Per the germline V gene, CDR1 is LNHDA and CDR2 is SQIVND (reference sequence). The CDR3 has 15 amino acids. V was pared by 2 bases and J by 8 bases, with 8 bases of the junction left unmatched. CDR3 DNA: TGTGCCAGTAGTATACAGGGACAGGCCGAGGACATTCAGTACTTC. It yields the protein CASSIQGQAEDIQYF.

This clonotype has at least ten counts. This sequence joins TRBV20-1 and TRBJ2-7, with a possible D match to TRBD2 (7 bases). V gave up 6 bases and J gave up 5 bases, with 20 bases separating them. The CDR3 length is 14 residues. Germline V gives CDR1 DFQATT, CDR2 SNEGSKA (reference sequence). DNA for the CDR3: TGCAGTGCCGTGGGGGGGGCGGTTTCCGACGAGCAGTACTTC. It encodes CSAVGGAVSDEQYF.

V gene TRBV7-2 combines with J gene TRBJ2-3; D unresolved. Trimming stripped 8 bases from V and 4 bases from J, with 7 bases between. CDR3 size: 11 residues. The germline gives CDR1 SGHTA, CDR2 FQGNSA. The chain's CDR3 is CASRNPDTQYF. The CDR3 DNA reads TGTGCCAGCCGAAACCCAGATACGCAGTATTTT.

The rearrangement links TRBV7-2 to TRBJ2-7; D might be TRBD2 (6 bases). The CDR3 is 16 amino acids. Germline CDR1 SGHTA, CDR2 FQGNSA. V dropped 1 base and J dropped 0 bases, with 13 bases sitting between them. CDR3 loop: CASSLVGGVSSYEQYF. The CDR3 DNA reads as TGTGCCAGCAGCTTAGTTGGAGGGGTTAGCTCCTACGAGCAGTACTTC. The whole variable domain, remainder taken from reference TRBV7-2 and TRBJ2-7, is GAGVSQSPSNKVTEKGKDVELRCDPISGHTALYWYRQSLGQGLEFLIYFQGNSAPDKSGLPSDRFSAERTGGSVSTLTIQRTQQEDSAVYLCASSLVGGVSSYEQYFGPGTRLTVT.

This clonotype was seen only a few times. Here the CDR3 reads CASGLVGTGGNNEQFF. The CDR3 nucleotides read TGTGCTAGTGGTTTGGTGGGGACAGGGGGTAACAATGAGCAGTTCTTC. The genes are TRBV12-5 and TRBJ2-1; 11 bases agree with TRBD1. The ends lost 0 bases at V and 5 bases at J; junction bases unmatched: 3. The germline gives CDR1 LGHNT, CDR2 FRNRAP. CDR3 size: 16 residues.

The gene calls are TRBV4-1 and TRBJ1-4; TRBD1 is a possible D gene (6 bases). CDR3 length equals 15 residues. V shed 3 bases and J shed 5 bases, with 13 bases lying between them. Germline assignment: CDR1 MGHRA and CDR2 YSYEKL. CDR3 in amino acids: CASSHTAGDNEKLFF. The CDR3 nucleotides are TGCGCCAGCAGCCACACCGCAGGGGACAATGAAAAACTGTTTTTT.

This clonotype came up many times. This chain uses TRBV7-2 with TRBJ1-1, with D unresolved. V was cut by 1 base and J by 1 base, with 7 bases left in between. Germline lookup yields CDR1 SGHTA and CDR2 FQGNSA. There are 14 residues in the CDR3. The CDR3 here is CASSLGGANTEAFF. CDR3 coding DNA: TGTGCCAGCAGCTTAGGGGGTGCGAACACTGAAGCTTTCTTT.

V and J are TRBV19 and TRBJ1-1; D might be TRBD1 (6 bases). Germline CDR1 reads LNHDA; CDR2 reads SQIVND (reference sequence). The length of the CDR3 is 15 residues. Trimming stripped 6 bases from V and 1 base from J, with 15 bases between. As DNA, the CDR3 is TGTGCCAGTAGCCAGGGGTCACTAAAGAACACTGAAGCTTTCTTT. Translated, it gives CASSQGSLKNTEAFF.

In this sample, this clonotype turned up many times. The chain combines TRBV30 with TRBJ2-5; tentatively, D is TRBD1 (5 bases). Trimming stripped 8 bases from V and 2 bases from J, with 9 bases between. Germline assignment: CDR1 GTSNPN and CDR2 SVGIG (reference sequence). The CDR3 is made up of 11 amino acids. The CDR3 region is CAATEQETQYF. DNA for the CDR3: TGTGCCGCGACAGAACAAGAGACCCAGTACTTC.

With respect to this clonotype: This may arise from a read error, as a much more abundant clone is one base away. The gene calls are TRBV24-1 and TRBJ2-5, with D unclear. Germline CDR1 and CDR2: KGHDR and SFDVKD. This CDR3 comprises 12 residues. The DNA for the CDR3 is TGTGTCACCAGTGACTTGGATGAGACCCAGTACTTC. As protein: CVTSDLDETQYF.

V usage is TRBV19 and J usage is TRBJ1-2; the match to TRBD1 covers 7 bases. Looked up from germline, CDR1 is LNHDA and CDR2 is SQIVND (reference sequence). V gave up 5 bases and J gave up 1 base; unmatched junction bases: 10. This CDR3 spans 16 amino acids. The DNA for the CDR3 is TGTGCCAGTAGTGAAATTAACAGGGGAGTTAACTATGGCTACACCTTC. Its translation is CASSEINRGVNYGYTF. Supplemented by reference TRBV19 and TRBJ1-2, the full variable domain reads DGGITQSPKYLFRKEGQNVTLSCEQNLNHDAMYWYRQDPGQGLRLIYYSQIVNDFQKGDIAEGYSVSREKKESFPLTVTSAQKNPTAFYLCASSEINRGVNYGYTFGSGTRLTVV.

V gene TRBV7-2 combines with J gene TRBJ2-3, with 7 bases matching TRBD2. Germline V lookup: CDR1 SGHTA, CDR2 FQGNSA. This CDR3 has 13 amino acids. V gave up 7 bases and J gave up 2 bases; unmatched junction bases: 3. The CDR3 region has the DNA TGTGCCAGCACGGGAGGTATCACAGATACGCAGTATTTT. Translating it yields CASTGGITDTQYF.

The table lists this clonotype with many counts. CDR3 coding DNA: TGCAGTGCTGAATGGGGCGGGAGAATCTACGAGCAGTACTTC. Protein: CSAEWGGRIYEQYF. This chain connects TRBV20-1 to TRBJ2-7; 7 bases align to TRBD2. Germline trimming cut 5 bases from V and 3 bases from J; bases unmatched to any gene: 10. The germline V gene encodes CDR1 DFQATT and CDR2 SNEGSKA (reference sequence). The CDR3 covers 14 residues.